The T cell receptor beta chain under discussion was sequenced for a study of cytomegalovirus exposure and HLA in healthy donors. Findings and caveats of the study: Association with HLA alleles at 0.05 false discovery rate was found for 15,000 to 20,000 TCR beta sequences in a later analysis.

Researchers ran the PCR with 60 Vbeta and 13 Jbeta primers. The data were produced by immunoSEQ multiplex PCR, yet TCRdb's version contains in-frame clones alone and is incomplete. The sample has some 110,000 clones, 79% seen once. Donors counted as nominally healthy when sampled, yet unrecorded immune exposures were likely. This clone appeared once. Its antigen is not known. At the DNA level, this CDR3 is encoded by other sequences in the same sample as well. V dropped 5 bases and J dropped 3; count of bases not matched to a gene: 4. CDR3 length equals 14 residues. Germline-derived CDR1 and CDR2 are SEHNR and FQNEAQ (reference sequence).

The receptor was derived from a man aged 30 to 45 in good health and CMV-seropositive. The chain couples TRBV7-9 to TRBJ2-7, with 10 bases lining up with TRBD1. Sequenced: PBMCs. In DNA, the CDR3 is TGTGCCAGCAGCCCTGGGACAGGGGTCTACGAGCAGTACTTC. Encoded protein: CASSPGTGVYEQYF.